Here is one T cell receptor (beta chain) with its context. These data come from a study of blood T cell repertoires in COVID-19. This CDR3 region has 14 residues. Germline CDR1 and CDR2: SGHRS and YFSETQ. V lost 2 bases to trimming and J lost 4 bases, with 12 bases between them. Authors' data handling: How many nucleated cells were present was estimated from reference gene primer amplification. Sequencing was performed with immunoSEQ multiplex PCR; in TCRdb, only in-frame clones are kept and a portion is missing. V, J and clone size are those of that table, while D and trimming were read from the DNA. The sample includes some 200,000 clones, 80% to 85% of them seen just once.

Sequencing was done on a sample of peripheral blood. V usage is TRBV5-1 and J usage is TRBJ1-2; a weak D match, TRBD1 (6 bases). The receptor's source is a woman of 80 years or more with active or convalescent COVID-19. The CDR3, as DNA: TGCGCCAGCAGCTTAATGGACAGTAGCTATGGCTACACCTTC. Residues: CASSLMDSSYGYTF. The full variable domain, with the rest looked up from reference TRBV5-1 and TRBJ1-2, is KAGVTQTPRYLIKTRGQQVTLSCSPISGHRSVSWYQQTPGQGLQFLFEYFSETQRNKGNFPGRFSGRQFSNSRSEMNVSTLELGDSALYLCASSLMDSSYGYTFGSGTRLTVV.